These 5 T cell receptor beta chains originate from one sample sequenced in a study of blood T cell repertoires in COVID-19 (TCRdb year 2020). The library was made by the immunoSEQ multiplex PCR assay. Entries here come from immuneACCESS through TCRdb and include only in-frame sequences with V and J called. Some clones fail to appear in such tables; in the studies checked, an unresolved V gene covers under half of the shortfall, and the cause of the remainder is unknown. In this sample the table shows more than 300,000 clones, approximately 89% of which occur a single time. Over 9% of the sample is in the top ten clones. Input material: PBMCs or T cells enriched from blood (not recorded which). Receptors originate from a woman aged 30 to 39 who had recovered from COVID-19.

The V gene is TRBV10-3, the J gene TRBJ1-2; unclear D gene. The ends were cut back, 5 bases at V and 5 bases at J, with 9 bases in the middle. Germline V lookup: CDR1 ENHRY, CDR2 SYGVKD. The CDR3 length is 12 residues. The CDR3 nucleotides are TGTGCCATCAGTCCGGACTTATATGGCTACACCTTC. Protein product: CAISPDLYGYTF.

The chain joins TRBV5-6 to TRBJ2-3, with 12 bases fitting TRBD2. CDR1 and CDR2 from the germline V gene are SGHDT and YYEEEE. Trimming cost V 4 bases and J 5 bases; bases outside gene matches: 8. The CDR3 has 16 residues. CDR3 coding DNA: TGTGCCAGCAGCAGACTACTAGCGGGAGGAGTAGATACGCAGTATTTT. It translates to CASSRLLAGGVDTQYF.

The genes are TRBV10-3 and TRBJ1-6, with a tentative D call TRBD1 (5 bases). This CDR3 spans 17 amino acids. Trimming pared 0 bases from V and 1 base from J, leaving 10 bases between. Germline V CDR1 and CDR2: ENHRY, SYGVKD. In DNA form, the CDR3 reads TGTGCCATCAGTGAGTCCTCGGGGGGGTCCTATAATTCACCCCTCCACTTT. It yields the protein CAISESSGGSYNSPLHF.

The rearrangement joins TRBV3-1 (or the pseudogene TRBV3-2) to TRBJ2-3; D might be TRBD2 (5 bases). V was trimmed by 3 bases and J by 3 bases, leaving 16 bases between them. Germline values: CDR1 LGHDT, CDR2 YNNKEL (reference sequence). CDR3 length equals 16 residues. CDR3 residues: CASSHTSGGFTDTQYF. CDR3 coding DNA: TGTGCCAGCAGCCATACAAGCGGAGGATTTACAGATACGCAGTATTTT.

This chain joins TRBV28 and TRBJ1-5, with no clear D. Germline V gives CDR1 MDHEN, CDR2 SYDVKM. V lost 6 bases and J 6 bases, leaving 12 bases between the germline ends. The CDR3 consists of 13 residues. The CDR3 here is CASRIRSPQPQHF. The CDR3 DNA reads TGTGCCAGCAGGATACGTAGCCCTCAGCCCCAGCATTTT.